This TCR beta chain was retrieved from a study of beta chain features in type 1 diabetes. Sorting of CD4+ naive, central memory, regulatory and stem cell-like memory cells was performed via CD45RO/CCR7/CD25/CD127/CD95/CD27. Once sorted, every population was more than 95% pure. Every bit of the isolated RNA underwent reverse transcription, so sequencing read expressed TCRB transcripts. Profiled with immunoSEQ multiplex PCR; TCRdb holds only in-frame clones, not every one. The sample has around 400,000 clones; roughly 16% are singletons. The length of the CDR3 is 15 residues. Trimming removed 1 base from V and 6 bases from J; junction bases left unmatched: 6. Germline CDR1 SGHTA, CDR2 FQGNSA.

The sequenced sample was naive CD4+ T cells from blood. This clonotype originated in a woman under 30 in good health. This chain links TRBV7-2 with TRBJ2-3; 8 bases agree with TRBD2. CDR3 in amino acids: CASSLGGTRTDTQYF. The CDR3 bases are TGTGCCAGCAGCTTAGGTGGGACTAGGACGGATACGCAGTATTTT.